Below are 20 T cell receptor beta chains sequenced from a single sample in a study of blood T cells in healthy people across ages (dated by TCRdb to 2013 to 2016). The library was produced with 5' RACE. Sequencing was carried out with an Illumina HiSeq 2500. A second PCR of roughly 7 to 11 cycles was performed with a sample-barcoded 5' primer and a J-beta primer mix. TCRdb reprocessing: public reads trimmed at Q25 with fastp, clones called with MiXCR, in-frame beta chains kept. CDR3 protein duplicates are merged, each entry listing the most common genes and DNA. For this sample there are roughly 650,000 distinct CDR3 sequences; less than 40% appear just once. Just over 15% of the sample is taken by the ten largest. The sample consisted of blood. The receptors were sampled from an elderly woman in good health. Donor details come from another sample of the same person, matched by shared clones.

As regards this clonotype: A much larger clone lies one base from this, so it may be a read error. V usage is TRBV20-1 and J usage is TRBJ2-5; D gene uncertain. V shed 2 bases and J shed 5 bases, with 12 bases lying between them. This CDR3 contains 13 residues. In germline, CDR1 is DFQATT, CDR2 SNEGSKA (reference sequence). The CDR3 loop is CSARTPWRETQYF. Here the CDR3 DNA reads TGCAGTGCTAGAACCCCATGGCGGGAGACCCAGTACTTC.

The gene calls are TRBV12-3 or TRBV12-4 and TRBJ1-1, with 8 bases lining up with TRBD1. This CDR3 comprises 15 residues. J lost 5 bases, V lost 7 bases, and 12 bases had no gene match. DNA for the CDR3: TGTGCCAGCACCCTGAGAGGACAGGGTAAAACTGAAGCTTTCTTT. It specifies CASTLRGQGKTEAFF.

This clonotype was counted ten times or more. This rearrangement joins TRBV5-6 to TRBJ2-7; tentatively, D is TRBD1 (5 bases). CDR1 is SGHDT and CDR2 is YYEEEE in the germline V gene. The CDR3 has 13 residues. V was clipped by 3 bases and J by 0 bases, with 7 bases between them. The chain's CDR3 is CASSSDSSYEQYF. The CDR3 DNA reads TGTGCCAGCAGCTCCGACAGCTCCTACGAGCAGTACTTC.

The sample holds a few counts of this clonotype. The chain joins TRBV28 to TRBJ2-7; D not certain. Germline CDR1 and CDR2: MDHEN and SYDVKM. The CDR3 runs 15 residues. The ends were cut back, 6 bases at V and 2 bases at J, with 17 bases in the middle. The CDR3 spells CASSPPGLRPYEQYF. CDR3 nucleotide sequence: TGTGCCAGCAGCCCTCCCGGCTTAAGGCCCTACGAGCAGTACTTC.

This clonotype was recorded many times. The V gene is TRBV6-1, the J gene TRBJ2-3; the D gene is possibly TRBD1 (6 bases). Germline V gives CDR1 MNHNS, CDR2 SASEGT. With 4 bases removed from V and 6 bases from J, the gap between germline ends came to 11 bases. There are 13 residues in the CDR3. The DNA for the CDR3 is TGTGCCAGCAGTGTACTCGGACAGGATACGCAGTATTTT. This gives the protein CASSVLGQDTQYF.

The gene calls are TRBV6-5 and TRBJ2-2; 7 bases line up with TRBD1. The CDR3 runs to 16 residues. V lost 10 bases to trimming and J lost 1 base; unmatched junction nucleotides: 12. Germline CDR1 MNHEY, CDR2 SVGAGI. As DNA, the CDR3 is TGTGCCACCTGTCAGGGGCAGGGGGTGAACACCGGGGAGCTGTTTTTT. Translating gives CATCQGQGVNTGELFF.

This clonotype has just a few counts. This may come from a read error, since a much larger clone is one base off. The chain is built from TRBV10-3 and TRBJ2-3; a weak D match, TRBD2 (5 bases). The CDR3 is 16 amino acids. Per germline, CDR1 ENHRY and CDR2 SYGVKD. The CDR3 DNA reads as TGTGCCGTCAGTGAGCTCCCGGGGTGGACTGGCGGTACGCAGTATTTT. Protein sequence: CAVSELPGWTGGTQYF.

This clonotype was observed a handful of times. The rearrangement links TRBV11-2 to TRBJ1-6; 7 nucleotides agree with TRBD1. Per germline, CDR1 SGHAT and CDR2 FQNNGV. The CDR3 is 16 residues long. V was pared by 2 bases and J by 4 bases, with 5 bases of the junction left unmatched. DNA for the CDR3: TGTGCCAGCAGCTTATTCGGGGGACAGTATAATTCACCCCTCCACTTT. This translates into CASSLFGGQYNSPLHF.

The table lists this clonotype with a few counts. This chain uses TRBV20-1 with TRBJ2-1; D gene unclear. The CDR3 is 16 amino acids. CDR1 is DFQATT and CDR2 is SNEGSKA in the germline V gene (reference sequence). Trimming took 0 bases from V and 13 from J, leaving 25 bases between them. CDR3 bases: TGCAGTGCTAGAGATGGTCTGATTTTAGCAGACGCGACCCAGTTCTTC. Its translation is CSARDGLILADATQFF.

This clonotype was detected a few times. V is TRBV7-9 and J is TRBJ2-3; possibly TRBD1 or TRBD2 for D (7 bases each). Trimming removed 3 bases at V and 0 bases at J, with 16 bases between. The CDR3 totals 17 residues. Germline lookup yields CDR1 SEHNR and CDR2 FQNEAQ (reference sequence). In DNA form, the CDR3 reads TGTGCCAGCAGCTTCAGGGGGGGAGACTATAGCACAGATACGCAGTATTTT. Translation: CASSFRGGDYSTDTQYF. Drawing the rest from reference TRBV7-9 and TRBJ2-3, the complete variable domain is DTGVSQNPRHKITKRGQNVTFRCDPISEHNRLYWYRQTLGQGPEFLTYFQNEAQLEKSRLLSDRFSAERPKGSFSTLEIQRTEQGDSAMYLCASSFRGGDYSTDTQYFGPGTRLTVL.

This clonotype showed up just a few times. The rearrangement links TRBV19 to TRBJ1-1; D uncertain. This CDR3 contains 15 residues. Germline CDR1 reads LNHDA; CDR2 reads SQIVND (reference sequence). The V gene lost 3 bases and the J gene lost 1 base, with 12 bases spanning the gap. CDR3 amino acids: CASSIRAKGNTEAFF. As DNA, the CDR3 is TGTGCCAGTAGTATTCGCGCAAAGGGGAACACTGAAGCTTTCTTT.

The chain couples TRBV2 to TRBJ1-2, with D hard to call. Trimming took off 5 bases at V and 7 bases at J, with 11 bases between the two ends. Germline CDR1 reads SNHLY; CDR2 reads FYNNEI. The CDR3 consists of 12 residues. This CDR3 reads CASSTDLGGYTF. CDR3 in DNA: TGTGCCAGCAGTACGGACCTCGGTGGCTACACCTTC. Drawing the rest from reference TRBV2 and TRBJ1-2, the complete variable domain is EPEVTQTPSHQVTQMGQEVILRCVPISNHLYFYWYRQILGQKVEFLVSFYNNEISEKSEIFDDQFSVERPDGSNFTLKIRSTKLEDSAMYFCASSTDLGGYTFGSGTRLTVV.

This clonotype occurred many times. The CDR3 bases are TGTGCCAGTATGCCTGGGACTAGCGAGTACAATGAGCAGTTCTTC. Amino acids: CASMPGTSEYNEQFF. The chain recombines TRBV2 with TRBJ2-1, with TRBD2 identical over 10 bases. The CDR3 length is 15 residues. The J segment lost 4 bases and the V segment lost 9 bases, leaving 9 bases of the junction unmatched. Per germline, CDR1 SNHLY and CDR2 FYNNEI.

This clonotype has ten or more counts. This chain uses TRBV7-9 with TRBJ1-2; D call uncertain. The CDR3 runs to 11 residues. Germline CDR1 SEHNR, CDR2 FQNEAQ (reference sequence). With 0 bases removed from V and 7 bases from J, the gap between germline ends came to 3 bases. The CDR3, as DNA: TGTGCCAGCAGCTTAGCGAGTGGCTACACCTTC. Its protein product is CASSLASGYTF.

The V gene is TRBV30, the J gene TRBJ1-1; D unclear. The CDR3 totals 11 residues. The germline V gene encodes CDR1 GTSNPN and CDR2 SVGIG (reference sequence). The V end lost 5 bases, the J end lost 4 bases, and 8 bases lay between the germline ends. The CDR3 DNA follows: TGTGCCTGGCAGAAAGGCACTGAAGCTTTCTTT. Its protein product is CAWQKGTEAFF.

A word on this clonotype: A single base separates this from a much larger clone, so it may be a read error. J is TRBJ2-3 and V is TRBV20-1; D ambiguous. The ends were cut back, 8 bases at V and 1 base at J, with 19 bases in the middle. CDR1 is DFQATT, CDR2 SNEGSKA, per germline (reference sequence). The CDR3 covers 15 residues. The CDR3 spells CSTDARNPGTDTQYF. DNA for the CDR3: TGCAGTACTGATGCCCGAAATCCTGGCACAGATACGCAGTATTTT.

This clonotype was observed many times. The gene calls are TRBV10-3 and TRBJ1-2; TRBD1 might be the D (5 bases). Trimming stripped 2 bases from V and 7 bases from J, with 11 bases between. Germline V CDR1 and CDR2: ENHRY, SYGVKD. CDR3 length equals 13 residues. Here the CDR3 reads CAISERGTRGYTF. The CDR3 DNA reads TGTGCCATCAGTGAGCGGGGGACCCGTGGCTACACCTTC.

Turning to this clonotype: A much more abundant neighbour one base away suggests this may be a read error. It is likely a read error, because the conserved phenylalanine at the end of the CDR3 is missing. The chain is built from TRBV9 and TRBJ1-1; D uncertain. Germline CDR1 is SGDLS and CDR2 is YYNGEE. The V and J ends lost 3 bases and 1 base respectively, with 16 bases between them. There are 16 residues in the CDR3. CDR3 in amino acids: CASSALETPANTEAFL. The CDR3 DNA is TGTGCCAGCAGCGCGCTGGAGACTCCAGCGAACACTGAAGCTTTCTTG.

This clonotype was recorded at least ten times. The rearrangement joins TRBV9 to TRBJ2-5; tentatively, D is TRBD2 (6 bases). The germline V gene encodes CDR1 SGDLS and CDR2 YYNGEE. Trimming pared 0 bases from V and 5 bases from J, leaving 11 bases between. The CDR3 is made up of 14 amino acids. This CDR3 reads CASSVGGGLETQYF. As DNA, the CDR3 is TGTGCCAGCAGCGTAGGGGGAGGCCTTGAGACCCAGTACTTC.

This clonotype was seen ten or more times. CDR3 sequence: CASSLQGRNSPLHF. CDR3 in DNA: TGTGCCAGCAGTTTACAGGGTCGTAATTCACCCCTCCACTTT. This chain connects TRBV7-3 to TRBJ1-6, with D possibly matching TRBD1 (6 bases). The germline CDR1 and CDR2 sequences are SGHTA and FQGTGA. The length of the CDR3 is 14 residues. V dropped 6 bases and J dropped 6 bases, with 12 bases sitting between them.